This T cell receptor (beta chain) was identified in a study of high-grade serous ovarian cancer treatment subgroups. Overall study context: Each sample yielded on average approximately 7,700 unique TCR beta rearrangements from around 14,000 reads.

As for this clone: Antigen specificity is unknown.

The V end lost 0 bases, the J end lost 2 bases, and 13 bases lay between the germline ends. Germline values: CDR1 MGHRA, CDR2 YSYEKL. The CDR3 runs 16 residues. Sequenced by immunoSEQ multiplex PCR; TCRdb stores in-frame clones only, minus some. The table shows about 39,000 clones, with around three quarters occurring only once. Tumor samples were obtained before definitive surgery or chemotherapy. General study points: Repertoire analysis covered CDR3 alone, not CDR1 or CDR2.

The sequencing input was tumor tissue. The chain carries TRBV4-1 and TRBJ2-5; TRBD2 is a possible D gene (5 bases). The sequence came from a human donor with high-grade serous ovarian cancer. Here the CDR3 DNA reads TGCGCCAGCAGCCAAGATCGCGGTGCGGGTCAAGAGACCCAGTACTTC. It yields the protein CASSQDRGAGQETQYF.